This T cell receptor beta chain was documented in a study of cytomegalovirus exposure and HLA in healthy donors. Study conclusions and caveats: A missense variant in DCLRE1C was later tied to TCR beta V- and J-gene trimming. According to a later analysis, donors in an Asian-associated ancestry cluster reportedly had fewer N-insertions than the approximately 720-donor mean. Most observed TCR sequences were rare, whereas some public TCRs were detected in many donors.

A remark on this clone: Its antigen is still unknown.

Primers included in the PCR were 60 Vbeta and 13 Jbeta primers. Only in-frame clones appear in the TCRdb table, and some are missing; sequencing was by immunoSEQ multiplex PCR. The profile shows fewer than 200,000 clones, around 81% of them singletons. This CDR3 has 16 residues. Germline V gene lookup returns CDR1 MNHNY and CDR2 SVGAGI (reference sequence). V was cut by 4 bases and J by 5 bases, with 18 bases left in between. The chain is built from TRBV6-6 and TRBJ2-4, with D perhaps TRBD1 (7 bases). Sequencing was performed on PBMCs. The TCR originated in a woman between 45 and 60 years old in good health and CMV-seronegative. The CDR3 reads CASSFAPGRGENIQYF. The CDR3 DNA sequence: TGTGCCAGCAGTTTCGCCCCGGGCAGGGGGGAAAACATTCAGTACTTC.